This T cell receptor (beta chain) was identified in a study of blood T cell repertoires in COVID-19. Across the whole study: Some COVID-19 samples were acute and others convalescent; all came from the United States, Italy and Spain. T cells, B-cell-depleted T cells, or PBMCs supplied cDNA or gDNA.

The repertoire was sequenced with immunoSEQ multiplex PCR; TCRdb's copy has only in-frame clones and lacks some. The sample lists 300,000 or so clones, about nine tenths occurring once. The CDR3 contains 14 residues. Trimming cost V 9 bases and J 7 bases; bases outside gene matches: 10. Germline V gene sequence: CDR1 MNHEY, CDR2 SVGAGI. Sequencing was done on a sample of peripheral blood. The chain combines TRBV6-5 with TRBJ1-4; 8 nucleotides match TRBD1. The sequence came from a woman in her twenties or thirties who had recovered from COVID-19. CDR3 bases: TGTGCCAGTTCGCCCGGGACAGGAGGTGAAAAACTGTTTTTT. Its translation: CASSPGTGGEKLFF.